This T cell receptor (beta chain) is drawn from a study of cytomegalovirus exposure and HLA in healthy donors. General observations from the study: In a later analysis, V- and J-gene trimming of beta chains associated with a DCLRE1C missense variant, replicated independently.

The PCR had 60 Vbeta and 13 Jbeta primers. Libraries were prepared by immunoSEQ multiplex PCR; TCRdb keeps only in-frame clonotypes and omits some of them. The sample holds around 63,000 clones, 78% seen once. This clone was detected once. Its antigen is unidentified. The CDR3 totals 12 residues. In germline, CDR1 is SGHRS, CDR2 YFSETQ. Trimming stripped 2 bases from V and 3 bases from J, with 6 bases between. This chain joins TRBV5-1 and TRBJ2-7, with D tentatively TRBD1 (5 bases). The sequence was obtained from a man aged 35 to 55 in good health and CMV-seronegative. Source material: PBMCs. The CDR3 DNA follows: TGCGCCAGCAGCTTAGGGGACTACGAGCAGTACTTC. Its protein is CASSLGDYEQYF.